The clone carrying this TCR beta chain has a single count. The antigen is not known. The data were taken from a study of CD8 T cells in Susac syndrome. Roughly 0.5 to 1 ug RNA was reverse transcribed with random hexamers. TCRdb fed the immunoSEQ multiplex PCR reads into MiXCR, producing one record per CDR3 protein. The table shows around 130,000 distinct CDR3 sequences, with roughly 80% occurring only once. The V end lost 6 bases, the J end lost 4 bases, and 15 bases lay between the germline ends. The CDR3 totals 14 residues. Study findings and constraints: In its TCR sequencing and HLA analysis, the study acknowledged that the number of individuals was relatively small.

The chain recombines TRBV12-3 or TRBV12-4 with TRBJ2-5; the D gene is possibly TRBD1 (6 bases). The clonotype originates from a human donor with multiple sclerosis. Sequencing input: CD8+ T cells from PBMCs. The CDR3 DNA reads TGTGCCAGCAGGCCCAGGGGCGAGGGAGAGACCCAGTACTTC. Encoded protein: CASRPRGEGETQYF.